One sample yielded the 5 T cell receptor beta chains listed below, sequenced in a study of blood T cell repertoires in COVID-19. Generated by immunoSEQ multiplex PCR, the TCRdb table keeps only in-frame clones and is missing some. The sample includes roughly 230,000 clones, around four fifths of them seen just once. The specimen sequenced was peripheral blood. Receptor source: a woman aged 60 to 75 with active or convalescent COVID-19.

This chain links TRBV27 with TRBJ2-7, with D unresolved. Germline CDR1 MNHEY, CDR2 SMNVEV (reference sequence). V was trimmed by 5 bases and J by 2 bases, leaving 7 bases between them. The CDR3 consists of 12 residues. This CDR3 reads CASSPGAYEQYV. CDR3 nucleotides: TGTGCCAGCAGTCCCGGAGCCTACGAGCAGTACGTC.

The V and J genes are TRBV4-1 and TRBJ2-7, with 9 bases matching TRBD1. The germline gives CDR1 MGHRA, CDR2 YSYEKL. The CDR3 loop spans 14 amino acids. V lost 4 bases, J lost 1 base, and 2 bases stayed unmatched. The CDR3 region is CASSLQGASYEQYF. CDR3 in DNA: TGCGCCAGCAGCCTACAGGGGGCTTCCTACGAGCAGTACTTC.

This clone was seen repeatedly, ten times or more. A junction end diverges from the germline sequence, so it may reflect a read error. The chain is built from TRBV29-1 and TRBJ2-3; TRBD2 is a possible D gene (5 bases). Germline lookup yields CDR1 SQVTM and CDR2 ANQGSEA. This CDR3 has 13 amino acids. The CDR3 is CSIEGQGTDTQYF. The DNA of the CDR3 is TGCAGCATTGAGGGCCAGGGCACAGATACGCAGTATTTT.

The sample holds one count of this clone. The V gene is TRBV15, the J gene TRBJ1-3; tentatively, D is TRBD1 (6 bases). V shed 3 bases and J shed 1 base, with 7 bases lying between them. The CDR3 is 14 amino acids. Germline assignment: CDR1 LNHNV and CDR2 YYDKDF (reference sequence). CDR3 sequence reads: CATSSRGSGNTIYF. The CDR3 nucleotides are TGTGCCACCAGCAGCAGGGGTTCTGGAAACACCATATATTTT.

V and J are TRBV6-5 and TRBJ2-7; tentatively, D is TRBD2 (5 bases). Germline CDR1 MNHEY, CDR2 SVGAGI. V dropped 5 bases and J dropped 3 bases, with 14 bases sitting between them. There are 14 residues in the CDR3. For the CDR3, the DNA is TGTGCCAGCAGTCCTGCGGGCAGAGACTACGAGCAGTACTTC. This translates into CASSPAGRDYEQYF.